What follows are 9 T cell receptor beta chains derived from one specimen sequenced in a study of cytomegalovirus exposure and HLA in healthy donors. Some clones are missing from TCRdb's copy, which holds only in-frame ones; the method was immunoSEQ multiplex PCR. The sample holds approximately 60,000 clones, about 90% seen once. Specimen: PBMCs. These receptor sequences come from a woman under 30 in good health and CMV-seronegative.

The rearrangement uses TRBV7-6 and TRBJ2-7, with a possible D match to TRBD2 (6 bases). Germline CDR1 SGHVS, CDR2 FNYEAQ. CDR3 length: 15 amino acids. The V and J ends lost 2 bases and 6 bases respectively, with 17 bases between them. The CDR3 DNA follows: TGTGCCAGCAGCTTAAACTCGGCAGGAGGGTCCGAGCAGTACTTC. Its translation: CASSLNSAGGSEQYF.

The chain links TRBV9 to TRBJ2-5, with a weak D call TRBD2 (6 bases). With the DNA end fitting TRBJ2-7 better, the J assignment may be wrong. Germline-derived CDR1 and CDR2 are SGDLS and YYNGEE. This CDR3 has 14 residues. The CDR3, as DNA: TGTGCCAGCAGCGTAGACGGGAGCTCCTACGAGCAGTACTTC. Translating gives CASSVDGSSYEQYF.

The sample holds one count of this clone. This rearrangement joins TRBV4-1 to TRBJ2-1; 9 bases agree with TRBD2. The CDR3 loop spans 15 amino acids. The V gene end was trimmed by 8 bases and the J gene end by 8 bases; junction bases not matched to a gene: 13. The germline V gene has CDR1 MGHRA and CDR2 YSYEKL. The CDR3 protein is CASHEQLAGSDEQFF. The CDR3 DNA follows: TGCGCCAGCCACGAGCAGCTAGCGGGGAGCGATGAGCAGTTCTTC.

This chain connects TRBV27 to TRBJ1-1; D is possibly TRBD1 (5 bases). V gave up 1 base and J gave up 1 base, with 7 bases separating them. Germline values: CDR1 MNHEY, CDR2 SMNVEV (reference sequence). The CDR3 spans 14 residues. The DNA of the CDR3 is TGTGCCAGCAGTTTATGGGGGGAGAACACTGAAGCTTTCTTT. This encodes CASSLWGENTEAFF.

The genes are TRBV5-1 and TRBJ2-5, with D hard to call. The J call may be faulty, since TRBJ2-7 better matches the DNA end. CDR3 size: 12 residues. Germline V gives CDR1 SGHRS, CDR2 YFSETQ. CDR3 coding DNA: TGCGCCAGCAGCTTGGAACTCTCCGAGCAGTACTTC. It is translated as CASSLELSEQYF.

This chain links TRBV30 with TRBJ2-3, with D perhaps matching TRBD2 (6 bases). The CDR3 has 12 amino acids. The germline V gene has CDR1 GTSNPN and CDR2 SVGIG (reference sequence). Trimming took 2 bases from V and 6 from J, leaving 9 bases between them. CDR3 residues: CAWSLEGDTQYF. For the CDR3, the DNA is TGTGCCTGGAGTCTGGAGGGTGATACGCAGTATTTT.

This rearrangement joins TRBV19 to TRBJ1-5; 9 nucleotides match TRBD1. Germline loops: CDR1 LNHDA, CDR2 SQIVND (reference sequence). J was trimmed by 6 bases and V by 5 bases; bases with no gene match: 8. The CDR3 runs 15 residues. For the CDR3, the DNA is TGTGCCAGTAGTTTCCTTGACAGGGGGAGTCAGCCCCAGCATTTT. Translated: CASSFLDRGSQPQHF.

This clone was counted a few times. J is TRBJ1-1 and V is TRBV28; D gene ambiguous. This CDR3 has 13 amino acids. The V gene's germline CDR1 is MDHEN and CDR2 SYDVKM. Trimming took 2 bases from V and 0 from J, leaving 4 bases between them. The CDR3 DNA sequence: TGTGCCAGCAGTTTACAGATGAACACTGAAGCTTTCTTT. Residues: CASSLQMNTEAFF.

This clone was counted a single time. The chain has TRBV7-3 and TRBJ2-5; 11 nucleotides align to TRBD2. The germline V gene encodes CDR1 SGHTA and CDR2 FQGTGA. The CDR3 has 16 amino acids. V gave up 5 bases and J gave up 4 bases; unmatched junction bases: 9. CDR3 loop: CASSLSGGAFGETQYF. In DNA, the CDR3 is TGTGCCAGCAGCCTTAGCGGGGGGGCGTTTGGAGAGACCCAGTACTTC.